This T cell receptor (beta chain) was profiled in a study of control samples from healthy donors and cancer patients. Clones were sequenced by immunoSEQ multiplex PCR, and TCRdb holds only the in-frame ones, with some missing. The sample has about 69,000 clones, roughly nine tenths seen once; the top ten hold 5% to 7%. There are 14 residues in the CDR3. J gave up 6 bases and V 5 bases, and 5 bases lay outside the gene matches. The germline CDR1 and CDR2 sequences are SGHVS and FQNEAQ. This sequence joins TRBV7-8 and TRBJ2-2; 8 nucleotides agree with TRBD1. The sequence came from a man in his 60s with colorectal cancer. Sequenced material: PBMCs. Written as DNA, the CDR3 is TGTGCCAGCAGCCCGCGGGACAGGTCCGGGGAGCTGTTTTTT. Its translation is CASSPRDRSGELFF. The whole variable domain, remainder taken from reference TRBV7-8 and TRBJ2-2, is GAGVSQSPRYKVAKRGQDVALRCDPISGHVSLFWYQQALGQGPEFLTYFQNEAQLDKSGLPSDRFFAERPEGSVSTLKIQRTQQEDSAVYLCASSPRDRSGELFFGEGSRLTVL.